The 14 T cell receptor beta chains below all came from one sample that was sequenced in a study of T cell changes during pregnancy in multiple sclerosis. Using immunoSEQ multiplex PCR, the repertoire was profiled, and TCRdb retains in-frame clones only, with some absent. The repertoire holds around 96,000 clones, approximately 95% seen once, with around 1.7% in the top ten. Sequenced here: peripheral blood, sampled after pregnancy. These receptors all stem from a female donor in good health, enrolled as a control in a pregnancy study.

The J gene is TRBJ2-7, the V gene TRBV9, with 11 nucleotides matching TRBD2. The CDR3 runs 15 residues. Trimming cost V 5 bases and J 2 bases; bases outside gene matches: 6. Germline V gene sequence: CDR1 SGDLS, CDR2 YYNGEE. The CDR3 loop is CASSLAGGPTYEQYF. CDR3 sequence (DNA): TGTGCCAGCAGTCTAGCGGGGGGCCCAACCTACGAGCAGTACTTC.

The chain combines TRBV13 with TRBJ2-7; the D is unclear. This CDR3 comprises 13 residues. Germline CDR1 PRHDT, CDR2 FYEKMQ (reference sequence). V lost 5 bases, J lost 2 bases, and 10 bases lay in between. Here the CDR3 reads CASSPSPPYEQYF. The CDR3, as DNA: TGTGCCAGCAGCCCCTCCCCCCCCTACGAGCAGTACTTC. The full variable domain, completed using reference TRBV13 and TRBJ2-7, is AAGVIQSPRHLIKEKRETATLKCYPIPRHDTVYWYQQGPGQDPQFLISFYEKMQSDKGSIPDRFSAQQFSDYHSELNMSSLELGDSALYFCASSPSPPYEQYFGPGTRLTVT.

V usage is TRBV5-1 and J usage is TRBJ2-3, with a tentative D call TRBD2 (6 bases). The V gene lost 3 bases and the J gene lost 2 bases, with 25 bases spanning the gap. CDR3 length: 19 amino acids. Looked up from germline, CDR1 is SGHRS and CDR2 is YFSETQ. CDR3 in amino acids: CASSSPTEYSGGNTDTQYF. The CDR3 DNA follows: TGCGCCAGCAGCTCCCCGACAGAGTACTCCGGGGGAAACACAGATACGCAGTATTTT.

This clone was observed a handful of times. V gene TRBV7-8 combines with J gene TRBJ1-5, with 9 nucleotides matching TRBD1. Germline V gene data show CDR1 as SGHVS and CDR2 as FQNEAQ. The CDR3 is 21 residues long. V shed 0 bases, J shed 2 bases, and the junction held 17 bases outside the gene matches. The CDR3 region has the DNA TGTGCCAGCAGCTTAGCAGCCCGGGACAGGGCTACATTTGCCGGCAATCAGCCCCAGCATTTT. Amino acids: CASSLAARDRATFAGNQPQHF.

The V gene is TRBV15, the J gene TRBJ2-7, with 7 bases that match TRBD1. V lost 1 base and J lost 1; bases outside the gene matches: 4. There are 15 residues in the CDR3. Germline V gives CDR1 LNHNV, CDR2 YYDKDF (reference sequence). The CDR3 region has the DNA TGTGCCACCAGCAGAGGAGGGGGCAAGTCCTACGAGCAGTACTTC. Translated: CATSRGGGKSYEQYF.

As DNA, the CDR3 is TGTGCCAGCAGCCCACCCTTTGGAGGTCTCCCTACCAACACCATATATTTT. Residues: CASSPPFGGLPTNTIYF. This chain uses TRBV7-2 with TRBJ1-3; D call uncertain. The V gene's germline CDR1 is SGHTA and CDR2 FQGNSA. The CDR3 is made up of 17 amino acids. The V and J ends lost 5 bases and 7 bases respectively, with 24 bases between them.

The CDR3 DNA reads as TGTGCCAGCAGCCTTGGAGGGGATGGGGCCAACGTCCTGACTTTC. Translating gives CASSLGGDGANVLTF. The J gene is TRBJ2-6, the V gene TRBV6-5, with D possibly TRBD2 on 6 matching bases. Per germline, CDR1 MNHEY and CDR2 SVGAGI. CDR3 length: 15 amino acids. The ends were cut back, 6 bases at V and 3 bases at J, with 12 bases in the middle.

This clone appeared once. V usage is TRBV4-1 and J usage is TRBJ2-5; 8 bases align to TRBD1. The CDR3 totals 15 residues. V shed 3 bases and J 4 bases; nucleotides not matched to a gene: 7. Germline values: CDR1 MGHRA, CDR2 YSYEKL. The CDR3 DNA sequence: TGCGCCAGCAGCCAGCCGGACAGGGCGGGAGAGACCCAGTACTTC. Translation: CASSQPDRAGETQYF.

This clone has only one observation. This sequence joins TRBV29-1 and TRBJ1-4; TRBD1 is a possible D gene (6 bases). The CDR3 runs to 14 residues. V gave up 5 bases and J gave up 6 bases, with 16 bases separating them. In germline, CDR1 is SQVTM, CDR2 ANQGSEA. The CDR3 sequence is CSVIDTGRDEKLFF. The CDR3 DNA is TGCAGCGTTATAGATACAGGGAGGGATGAAAAACTGTTTTTT.

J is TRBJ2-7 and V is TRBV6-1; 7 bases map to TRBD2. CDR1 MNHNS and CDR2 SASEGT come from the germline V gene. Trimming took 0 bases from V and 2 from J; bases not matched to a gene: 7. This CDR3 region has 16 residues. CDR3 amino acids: CASSEAETSKPYEQYF. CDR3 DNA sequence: TGTGCCAGCAGTGAAGCGGAGACTAGCAAGCCCTACGAGCAGTACTTC.

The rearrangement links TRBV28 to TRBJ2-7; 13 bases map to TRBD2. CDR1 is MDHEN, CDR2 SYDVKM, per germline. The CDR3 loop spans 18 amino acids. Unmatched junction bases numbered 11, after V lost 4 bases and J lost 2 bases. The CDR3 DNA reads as TGTGCCAGCAGTTCACTAGCGGGAGGGCCTACTCTACCCTACGAGCAGTACTTC. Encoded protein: CASSSLAGGPTLPYEQYF.

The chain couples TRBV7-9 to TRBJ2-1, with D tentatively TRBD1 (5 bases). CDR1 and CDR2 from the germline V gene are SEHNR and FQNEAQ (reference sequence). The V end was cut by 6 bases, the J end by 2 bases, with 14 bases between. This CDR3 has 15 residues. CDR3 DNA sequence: TGTGCCAGCAGGCAGTGGGCAGGGACCTACAATGAGCAGTTCTTC. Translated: CASRQWAGTYNEQFF.

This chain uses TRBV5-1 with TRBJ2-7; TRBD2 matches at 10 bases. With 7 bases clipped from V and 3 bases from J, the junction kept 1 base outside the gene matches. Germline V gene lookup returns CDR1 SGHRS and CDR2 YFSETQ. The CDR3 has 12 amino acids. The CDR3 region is CASSSGSYEQYF. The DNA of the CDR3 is TGCGCCAGCTCTAGCGGGAGCTACGAGCAGTACTTC.

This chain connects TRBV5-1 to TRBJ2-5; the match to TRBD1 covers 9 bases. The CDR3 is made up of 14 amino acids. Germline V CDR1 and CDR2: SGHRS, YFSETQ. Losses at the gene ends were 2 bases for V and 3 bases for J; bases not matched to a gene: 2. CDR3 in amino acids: CASSLGTGKETQYF. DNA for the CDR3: TGCGCCAGCAGCTTAGGGACAGGGAAAGAGACCCAGTACTTC.